Included here is one T cell receptor beta chain sequence, with context. The antigen is not known. This specimen comes from a study of cytomegalovirus exposure and HLA in healthy donors. The study, taken as a whole, reports: DRB1 had the most TCR associations and HLA-C the fewest, a later analysis found, with rates varying by HLA locus. Researchers catalogued about 160 TCR beta chains as cytomegalovirus-associated.

V shed 2 bases and J shed 1 base, with 8 bases lying between them. Looked up from germline, CDR1 is KGHSH and CDR2 is LQKENI. The CDR3 sequence is 14 residues long. This PCR relied on a set of 60 Vbeta primers and 13 Jbeta primers. Using immunoSEQ multiplex PCR, the repertoire was profiled, and TCRdb retains in-frame clones only, with some absent. The table shows around 150,000 clones, with around 76% occurring only once. J is TRBJ1-1 and V is TRBV18; no firm D call. The sequenced material came from PBMCs. The origin of this receptor is a female donor in good health and CMV-seronegative. This CDR3 reads CASSPGRSNTEAFF. CDR3 DNA: TGTGCCAGCTCACCAGGCAGATCGAACACTGAAGCTTTCTTT.